This TCR beta chain is from a study of T cells in Graves' hyperthyroidism and ophthalmopathy. Notes on the study in general: Ophthalmopathy prediction by the model preceded onset by a median approximately 5.9 months.

Remarks on this clonotype: Its matching antigen is unknown.

If no ophthalmopathy progression occurred within 18 months, Graves' hyperthyroidism was stable. Any patient presenting with uncontrolled infection, other autoimmune disease, pregnancy or lactation was left out. From RNA transcripts, TCR beta CDR3 regions were amplified. In the first-round RT-PCR of the TCR CDR3, the HTBI primer set was used. TCRdb independently ran MiXCR on the multiplex PCR reads; one entry per CDR3 protein. The profile shows about 420,000 distinct CDR3 sequences, around 13% of them singletons. The source material was blood. The receptor was isolated from a woman aged 18-29 years with Graves' hyperthyroidism.

The CDR3 sequence is CSAMTSKETQYF. The CDR3 DNA reads TGCAGTGCTATGACTAGCAAAGAGACCCAGTACTTC. The V gene is TRBV20-1, the J gene TRBJ2-5, with 7 bases lining up with TRBD2. After removal of 4 bases from V and 3 bases from J, the junction contained 2 bases not matched to a gene. Germline loops: CDR1 DFQATT, CDR2 SNEGSKA (reference sequence). The CDR3 covers 12 residues.